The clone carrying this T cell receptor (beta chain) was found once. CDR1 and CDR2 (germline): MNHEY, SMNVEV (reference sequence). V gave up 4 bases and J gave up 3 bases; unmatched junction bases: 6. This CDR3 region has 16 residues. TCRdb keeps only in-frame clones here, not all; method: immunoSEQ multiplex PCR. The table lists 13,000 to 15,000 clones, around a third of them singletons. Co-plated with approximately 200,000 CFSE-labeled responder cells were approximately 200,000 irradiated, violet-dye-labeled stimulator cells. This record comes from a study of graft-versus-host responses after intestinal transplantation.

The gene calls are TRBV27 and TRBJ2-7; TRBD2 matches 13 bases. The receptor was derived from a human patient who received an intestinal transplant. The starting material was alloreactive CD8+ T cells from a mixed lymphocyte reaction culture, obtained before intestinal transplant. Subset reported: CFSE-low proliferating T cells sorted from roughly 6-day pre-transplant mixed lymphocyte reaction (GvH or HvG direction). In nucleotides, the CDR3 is TGTGCCAGCAGTTCTTTAACTAGCGGGGGGGGCTACGAGCAGTACTTC. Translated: CASSSLTSGGGYEQYF.